What follows describes a single T cell receptor beta chain. Its antigen remains unidentified. The source of the sample is a study of neurological immune-mediated disorders. The study's findings and limits: Because no CDR3 amino acid sequences were shared across subjects by expanded clones, private repertoires were suggested in all groups.

From 15-18 subjects, over 180 million TCR-beta sequences were obtained in each sequencing run. One entry per CDR3 protein results from TCRdb running MiXCR on the 5' RACE reads. Among tens of thousands of distinct CDR3 sequences listed, 10% were seen once. Germline V gene lookup returns CDR1 MNHNY and CDR2 SVGAGI (reference sequence). V was pared by 4 bases and J by 5 bases, with 7 bases of the junction left unmatched. The CDR3 has 14 amino acids. As to time point: longitudinal time-point 1 (baseline). The sample taken for sequencing was PBMCs. The chain employs TRBV6-6 and TRBJ2-7, with 8 bases that match TRBD1. This TCR was recovered from a man under 40 in good health. This CDR3 reads CASSSLRTGNEQYF. CDR3 nucleotides: TGTGCCAGCAGTTCCCTCAGGACAGGGAACGAGCAGTACTTC.